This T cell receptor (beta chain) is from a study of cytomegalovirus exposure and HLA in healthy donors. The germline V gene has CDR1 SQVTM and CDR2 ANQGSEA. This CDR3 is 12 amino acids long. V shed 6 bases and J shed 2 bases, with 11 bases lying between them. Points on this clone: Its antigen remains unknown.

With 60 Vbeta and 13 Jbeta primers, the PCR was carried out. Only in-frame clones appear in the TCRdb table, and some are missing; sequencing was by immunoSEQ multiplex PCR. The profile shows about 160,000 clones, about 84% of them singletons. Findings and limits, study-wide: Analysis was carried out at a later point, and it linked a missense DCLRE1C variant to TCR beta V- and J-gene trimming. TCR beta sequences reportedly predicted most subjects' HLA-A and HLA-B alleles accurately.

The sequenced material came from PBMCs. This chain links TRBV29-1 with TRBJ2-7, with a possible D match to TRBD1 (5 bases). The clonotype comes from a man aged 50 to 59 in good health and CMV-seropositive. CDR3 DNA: TGCAGCGTAGGGGCAAACCCCTACGAGCAGTACTTC. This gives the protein CSVGANPYEQYF.